These 26 T cell receptor beta chains were sequenced from one sample in a study of shared clonotypes between healthy human individuals. Here immunoSEQ multiplex PCR was the method, and the copy in TCRdb shows in-frame clones only, minus some. The table shows more than 2 million clones, with around 95% occurring only once. Source material: naive CD4+ T cells sorted from blood. Subset given: CD45RA+ positively selected. The receptors derive from a man between 18 and 29 years old in good health.

V is TRBV5-1 and J is TRBJ1-6; possibly TRBD1 for D (6 bases). Per the germline V gene, CDR1 is SGHRS and CDR2 is YFSETQ. V gave up 4 bases and J gave up 5 bases, with 13 bases separating them. This CDR3 region has 15 residues. The CDR3 DNA is TGCGCCAGCAGCCCTAGGACAGCTAATAATTCACCCCTCCACTTT. As protein: CASSPRTANNSPLHF.

This chain links TRBV11-2 with TRBJ2-3; tentative D call: TRBD2 (5 bases). The CDR3 is 15 amino acids. The germline V gene has CDR1 SGHAT and CDR2 FQNNGV. Deletions cut 4 bases from V and 8 bases from J, with 19 bases between. The CDR3 spells CASSSQPTEAATQYF. CDR3 DNA sequence: TGTGCCAGCAGCTCACAACCCACGGAAGCGGCTACGCAGTATTTT.

The gene calls are TRBV11-2 and TRBJ2-7, with D perhaps TRBD1 (6 bases). V gave up 5 bases and J gave up 1 base, with 15 bases separating them. The germline gives CDR1 SGHAT, CDR2 FQNNGV. The CDR3 loop spans 15 amino acids. CDR3 amino acids: CASSVGQKHSYEQYF. Here the CDR3 DNA reads TGTGCCAGCAGCGTAGGACAGAAGCATTCCTACGAGCAGTACTTC.

This rearrangement joins TRBV9 to TRBJ2-6; the D is unclear. CDR1 is SGDLS and CDR2 is YYNGEE in the germline V gene. The V and J ends lost 0 bases and 0 bases respectively, with 13 bases between them. The CDR3 sequence is 18 residues long. The CDR3 spells CASSVVGLSSSGANVLTF. Written as DNA, the CDR3 is TGTGCCAGCAGCGTAGTAGGTCTATCGAGCTCTGGGGCCAACGTCCTGACTTTC.

This clone was picked up a small number of times. In the same sample, other DNA sequences code for this CDR3. This chain joins TRBV9 and TRBJ1-1; tentatively, D is TRBD1 (5 bases). Germline V gene sequence: CDR1 SGDLS, CDR2 YYNGEE. The ends were cut back, 0 bases at V and 0 bases at J, with 6 bases in the middle. The CDR3 sequence is 14 residues long. The CDR3 reads CASSVGTLNTEAFF. Written as DNA, the CDR3 is TGTGCCAGCAGCGTAGGGACACTGAACACTGAAGCTTTCTTT.

The rearrangement joins TRBV5-1 to TRBJ2-2; 8 nucleotides match TRBD2. V dropped 4 bases and J dropped 2; count of bases not matched to a gene: 10. In germline, CDR1 is SGHRS, CDR2 YFSETQ. The CDR3 runs to 17 residues. The DNA for the CDR3 is TGCGCCAGCAGCCCCTCTCCGGGAGGGGTAAACACCGGGGAGCTGTTTTTT. Translation gives CASSPSPGGVNTGELFF. The complete variable domain, with remaining parts taken from reference TRBV5-1 and TRBJ2-2, reads KAGVTQTPRYLIKTRGQQVTLSCSPISGHRSVSWYQQTPGQGLQFLFEYFSETQRNKGNFPGRFSGRQFSNSRSEMNVSTLELGDSALYLCASSPSPGGVNTGELFFGEGSRLTVL.

The sample holds one count of this clone. The chain is built from TRBV10-1 and TRBJ2-1; D might be TRBD2 (6 bases). CDR3 length: 15 amino acids. Germline-derived CDR1 and CDR2 are WNHNN and SYGVQD (reference sequence). The V gene lost 3 bases and the J gene lost 12 bases, with 21 bases spanning the gap. The CDR3 loop reads CASSDGWEDQSGQFF. The CDR3 bases are TGCGCCAGCAGTGATGGATGGGAGGACCAGTCTGGGCAGTTCTTC.

The rearrangement links TRBV28 to TRBJ2-1; D may be TRBD1 (5 bases). V lost 6 bases and J 0 bases, leaving 12 bases between the germline ends. This CDR3 has 15 amino acids. Per germline, CDR1 MDHEN and CDR2 SYDVKM. This CDR3 is CASSFAGSSYNEQFF. CDR3 DNA sequence: TGTGCCAGCAGCTTCGCAGGGTCCTCCTACAATGAGCAGTTCTTC.

With regard to this clone: Additional DNA sequences in this sample encode the identical CDR3. The J gene is TRBJ2-1, the V gene TRBV10-3, with unresolved D. Trimming took 0 bases from V and 0 from J, leaving 6 bases between them. Germline-derived CDR1 and CDR2 are ENHRY and SYGVKD. CDR3 length: 15 amino acids. CDR3 bases: TGTGCCATCAGTGAGTCGGGCGGCTCCTACAATGAGCAGTTCTTC. Its protein product is CAISESGGSYNEQFF.

This clone has just one count. The V and J genes are TRBV7-9 and TRBJ2-5, with 7 bases that match TRBD1. Germline CDR1 SEHNR, CDR2 FQNEAQ (reference sequence). Trimming removed 5 bases from V and 4 bases from J; junction bases left unmatched: 7. The CDR3 has 14 residues. The CDR3 DNA reads as TGTGCCAGCAGCCCCAGACAGGGCGGAGAGACCCAGTACTTC. Residues: CASSPRQGGETQYF.

The CDR3 spells CASSPGTGASPLHF. CDR3 sequence (DNA): TGTGCCAGCTCACCCGGGACAGGGGCTTCACCCCTCCACTTT. The chain employs TRBV18 and TRBJ1-6; TRBD1 aligns across 10 bases. The CDR3 totals 14 residues. Germline CDR1 KGHSH, CDR2 LQKENI. V lost 3 bases, J lost 9 bases, and 2 bases stayed unmatched. Combining the CDR3 with reference TRBV18 and TRBJ1-6 gives the whole variable domain NAGVMQNPRHLVRRRGQEARLRCSPMKGHSHVYWYRQLPEEGLKFMVYLQKENIIDESGMPKERFSAEFPKEGPSILRIQQVVRGDSAAYFCASSPGTGASPLHFGNGTRLTVT.

This clone was recorded once. The rearrangement joins TRBV30 to TRBJ1-3; D call uncertain. The CDR3 extends over 20 amino acids. V was clipped by 0 bases and J by 0 bases, with 24 bases between them. CDR1 and CDR2 (germline): GTSNPN, SVGIG (reference sequence). DNA of the CDR3: TGTGCCTGGAGTGTACTAAGAGTTCATCCTTCTACGAGCTCTGGAAACACCATATATTTT. Its protein is CAWSVLRVHPSTSSGNTIYF.

The chain links TRBV4-1 to TRBJ2-2, with 7 positions matching TRBD2. Germline values: CDR1 MGHRA, CDR2 YSYEKL. The J segment lost 6 bases and the V segment lost 1 base, leaving 5 bases of the junction unmatched. This CDR3 is 15 amino acids long. Here the CDR3 DNA reads TGCGCCAGCAGCCAAGTCTCCGGACTAGCCGGGGAGCTGTTTTTT. Its protein product is CASSQVSGLAGELFF.

This clone was counted at least ten times. The chain joins TRBV28 to TRBJ2-7; 12 bases match TRBD1. V trimming: 3 bases; J trimming: 10 bases; junction bases outside the gene matches: 7. CDR1 and CDR2 from the germline V gene are MDHEN and SYDVKM. The CDR3 runs 14 residues. DNA for the CDR3: TGTGCCAGCAGTTTTGGGGACAGGGGGCAAAGACAGTACTTC. Protein: CASSFGDRGQRQYF. The whole variable domain, remainder taken from reference TRBV28 and TRBJ2-7, is DVKVTQSSRYLVKRTGEKVFLECVQDMDHENMFWYRQDPGLGLRLIYFSYDVKMKEKGDIPEGYSVSREKKERFSLILESASTNQTSMYLCASSFGDRGQRQYFGPGTRLTVT.

The chain joins TRBV5-4 to TRBJ1-6; 8 nucleotides agree with TRBD1. The germline CDR1 and CDR2 sequences are SGHNT and YYREEE (reference sequence). The length of the CDR3 is 18 residues. The V gene end was trimmed by 4 bases and the J gene end by 0 bases; junction bases not matched to a gene: 9. The chain's CDR3 is CASSLRRDRSSYNSPLHF. The CDR3 region has the DNA TGTGCCAGCAGCCTTCGCCGGGACAGGAGCTCCTATAATTCACCCCTCCACTTT.

The V call is TRBV19, the J call TRBJ1-2; D is undetermined. CDR1 is LNHDA, CDR2 SQIVND, per germline (reference sequence). V was shortened by 5 bases and J by 4 bases, with 14 bases between the two germline ends. The CDR3 is 14 amino acids. The CDR3, as DNA: TGTGCCAGTAGTCCAGGACCGGGATTCTATGGCTACACCTTC. It codes for CASSPGPGFYGYTF.

Worth noting for this clone: This may be a read error, as it is one base from a much larger clone. This chain uses TRBV4-3 with TRBJ1-4; no clear D. CDR1 and CDR2 (germline): LGHNA, YSLEER. The CDR3 spans 15 residues. CDR3 bases: TGCGCCAGCGGCCAAGCGGCAGCAACTAATGAAAAACTGTTTTTT. It codes for CASGQAAATNEKLFF.

V and J are TRBV4-2 and TRBJ1-2; D unresolved. The V end was cut by 4 bases, the J end by 4 bases, with 16 bases between. This CDR3 region has 15 residues. Per the germline V gene, CDR1 is LGHNA and CDR2 is YNFKEQ. The CDR3 bases are TGTGCCAGCAGCCCATCACGGGAAGGCGTCTATGGCTACACCTTC. Translation: CASSPSREGVYGYTF.

This sequence joins TRBV27 and TRBJ1-4, with 8 bases lining up with TRBD1. Trimming removed 5 bases from V and 7 bases from J; junction bases left unmatched: 6. Germline V lookup: CDR1 MNHEY, CDR2 SMNVEV (reference sequence). The CDR3 covers 14 residues. CDR3 sequence reads: CASSGQGVGEKLFF. In DNA, the CDR3 is TGTGCCAGCAGTGGACAGGGAGTGGGTGAAAAACTGTTTTTT.

This clone was detected only once. Other DNA sequences in this specimen translate into the identical CDR3. The chain is built from TRBV6-5 and TRBJ2-7; tentative D call: TRBD2 (6 bases). V lost 9 bases to trimming and J lost 2 bases, with 8 bases between them. The CDR3 length is 11 residues. Germline CDR1 MNHEY, CDR2 SVGAGI. The CDR3 region is CASSGPYEQYF. DNA for the CDR3: TGTGCCAGTAGCGGCCCCTACGAGCAGTACTTC.

This sequence joins TRBV6-5 and TRBJ2-7; 7 nucleotides match TRBD1. Germline-derived CDR1 and CDR2 are MNHEY and SVGAGI. The J segment lost 4 bases and the V segment lost 0 bases, leaving 6 bases of the junction unmatched. The CDR3 extends over 15 amino acids. The CDR3 protein is CASSYSGRGSYEQYF. CDR3 bases: TGTGCCAGCAGTTACTCGGGCAGGGGGTCGTACGAGCAGTACTTC.

The CDR3 here is CASSALADTQYF. CDR3 sequence (DNA): TGCGCCAGCAGTGCACTAGCAGATACGCAGTATTTT. The chain recombines TRBV10-2 with TRBJ2-3, with D perhaps matching TRBD2 (5 bases). The CDR3 runs 12 residues. CDR1 is WSHSY and CDR2 is SAAADI in the germline V gene. The V end lost 4 bases, the J end lost 4 bases, and 6 bases lay between the germline ends.

The chain links TRBV7-2 to TRBJ2-1; 8 bases are a match to TRBD2. Looked up from germline, CDR1 is SGHTA and CDR2 is FQGNSA. The CDR3 has 16 amino acids. The J segment lost 7 bases and the V segment lost 3 bases, leaving 11 bases of the junction unmatched. Written as DNA, the CDR3 is TGTGCCAGCAGCTTCCCCGGGACTAGGTTACATAATGAGCAGTTCTTC. Translating gives CASSFPGTRLHNEQFF.

This clone appeared once. The chain carries TRBV6-6 and TRBJ1-5, with no clear D. The germline V and J ends were trimmed by 2 bases and 0 bases, with 8 bases remaining between them. The CDR3 is 15 amino acids. Germline lookup yields CDR1 MNHNY and CDR2 SVGAGI (reference sequence). For the CDR3, the DNA is TGTGCCAGCAGTTACCTTGGTAATAGCAATCAGCCCCAGCATTTT. Translating gives CASSYLGNSNQPQHF.

The chain uses TRBV5-1 and TRBJ2-3; D not certain. The CDR3 spans 15 residues. Germline-derived CDR1 and CDR2 are SGHRS and YFSETQ. The V end was cut by 0 bases, the J end by 2 bases, with 10 bases between. The chain's CDR3 is CASSLAVSATDTQYF. DNA of the CDR3: TGCGCCAGCAGCTTGGCCGTAAGCGCCACAGATACGCAGTATTTT. The variable domain in full, completed from reference TRBV5-1 and TRBJ2-3, reads KAGVTQTPRYLIKTRGQQVTLSCSPISGHRSVSWYQQTPGQGLQFLFEYFSETQRNKGNFPGRFSGRQFSNSRSEMNVSTLELGDSALYLCASSLAVSATDTQYFGPGTRLTVL.

This sequence joins TRBV7-9 and TRBJ2-5, with TRBD1 matching over 7 bases. Trimming at V came to 4 bases and at J to 6 bases, leaving 5 bases not matched to a gene. Germline-derived CDR1 and CDR2 are SEHNR and FQNEAQ (reference sequence). The CDR3 contains 13 residues. CDR3 in amino acids: CASSSTGEQTQYF. CDR3 sequence (DNA): TGTGCCAGCAGCTCCACAGGGGAACAGACCCAGTACTTC.